This T cell receptor (beta chain) came from a study of OX40 agonist ivuxolimab in advanced cancers. Regarding the research as a whole: Ivuxolimab was a fully human IgG2 agonistic monoclonal antibody targeting the costimulatory receptor OX40 (CD134). Intravenous ivuxolimab was administered to patients every 2 weeks at six dose levels: 0.01, 0.1, 0.3, 1.5, 3 and 10 mg/kg. The monotherapy dose-escalation portion (N of about 57 patients) of the phase I ivuxolimab trial is reported in the paper. Prior anti-PD-1, anti-PD-L1 or anti-CTLA-4 therapy was permitted, and checkpoint inhibitors had been received by about 37% of dose-escalation patients. A male proportion of roughly 80% and a mean age of 60 years, ranging from roughly 23 to 90, were recorded for the dose-escalation cohort. Peripheral TCRbeta sequencing was intended to test whether TCR sequence diversity was altered and clonal T-cell expansion was caused by ivuxolimab. Partial responses occurred in three dose-escalation patients, of whom one had hepatocellular carcinoma and two had cutaneous melanoma. Among the roughly 52 dose-escalation patients, around 20 had hepatocellular carcinoma, around 15 melanoma, 9 renal cell carcinoma and 9 head and neck cancer.

Overall results and qualifications from the work: After ivuxolimab, CD8+ T cells had more expanded clones than CD4+ T cells on average. At doses of 0.1 to 3.0 mg/kg, clonal expansion of both CD4+ and CD8+ T cells in blood was seen between baseline and week 6. In partial responders in the 0.1-3.0 mg/kg groups, normalized peripheral clonal expansion was found to be among the lowest, especially among CD8+ T cells. Low levels of normalized T-cell clonal expansion were also seen in some nonresponding patients. Which antigens the clonally expanded peripheral T cells were specific for was not determined.

As for this clone: It has no known antigen specificity. Per-base qualities were not stored, and no clone one base away is much larger.

To sequence the TCRbeta CDR3 region, genomic DNA was isolated from the sorted cells. The immunoSEQ Assay was used for sequencing of TCRbeta CDR3 regions. TCRdb mirrors the immuneACCESS table, restricted to in-frame sequences. Some clones are absent from its copies; in checked studies, under half trace to an unresolved V gene, and the reason for the others is unknown. For this sample there are about 45,000 clones; approximately 86% appear just once. The ten most abundant clones make up around 10% of the sample. The trial excluded patients who had a history of autoimmune disease or who were on systemic immunosuppression. Peripheral blood for TCR sequencing was drawn from every dose cohort at baseline, at cycle 4 day 1 and at cycle 7 day 1. The samples were drawn from a first-in-human, open-label, multicenter phase I dose-escalation trial of ivuxolimab. Adults with locally advanced or metastatic head and neck squamous cell, hepatocellular, melanoma or renal cell carcinoma were enrolled in the trial. Before TCR sequencing, CD4+ T cells and CD8+ T cells were sorted from peripheral blood as separate populations.

This TCR came from an adult with an advanced solid tumor such as melanoma, head and neck, liver or kidney cancer. This specimen consisted of CD4+ or CD8+ T cells sorted from blood, obtained in a trial of the OX40 agonist ivuxolimab.

The nucleotides read TGTGCCAGCAGTTACCCCCGGGACAGGGGGGGGAACACTGAAGCTTTCTTT. It encodes CASSYPRDRGGNTEAFF. The sequence is built from TRBV2 and TRBJ1-1; 11 junctional bases match TRBD1. V is cut back by 5 bases and J by 1 base, with 9 bases in the junction unmatched. CDR1 and CDR2 are drawn from the germline V gene: SNHLY, FYNNEI. Its CDR3 holds 17 amino acids, cysteine through phenylalanine. The retained sequence is limited to the CDR3, 51 bases, with the frame set at the first base.